What follows are 13 T cell receptor beta chains derived from one specimen sequenced in a study of cytomegalovirus exposure and HLA in healthy donors. PCR amplification relied on 60 Vbeta primers (plus 13 Jbeta primers). This table comes from immunoSEQ multiplex PCR, and its TCRdb copy is limited to in-frame clones, with some not included. The sample records about 180,000 clones, approximately 88% being singletons. The sequenced sample was PBMCs. The receptors come from a boy aged 2 to 9 in good health and CMV-seronegative.

This clone was observed once. The chain couples TRBV9 to TRBJ2-3; D might be TRBD2 (6 bases). With 7 bases removed from V and 10 bases from J, the gap between germline ends came to 25 bases. The germline CDR1 and CDR2 sequences are SGDLS and YYNGEE. CDR3 length: 15 residues. CDR3 nucleotide sequence: TGTGCCAGCGCCCCGGAGGGGACCCCCAGGGAGTCGCAGTATTTT. Its translation is CASAPEGTPRESQYF. The variable domain in full, completed from reference TRBV9 and TRBJ2-3, reads DSGVTQTPKHLITATGQRVTLRCSPRSGDLSVYWYQQSLDQGLQFLIQYYNGEERAKGNILERFSAQQFPDLHSELNLSSLELGDSALYFCASAPEGTPRESQYFGPGTRLTVL.

The V gene is TRBV5-6, the J gene TRBJ1-5; weak D call: TRBD1 (5 bases). Germline V gene data show CDR1 as SGHDT and CDR2 as YYEEEE. CDR3 length: 14 amino acids. V was pared by 2 bases and J by 6 bases, with 12 bases between. Written as DNA, the CDR3 is TGTGCCAGCAGCTTCTACAGGTCGGTTCAGCCCCAGCATTTT. This sequence encodes CASSFYRSVQPQHF. The variable domain in full, with the rest retrieved from reference TRBV5-6 and TRBJ1-5, is DAGVTQSPTHLIKTRGQQVTLRCSPKSGHDTVSWYQQALGQGPQFIFQYYEEEERQRGNFPDRFSGHQFPNYSSELNVNALLLGDSALYLCASSFYRSVQPQHFGDGTRLSIL.

The rearrangement uses TRBV11-2 and TRBJ2-3; 7 bases are shared with TRBD1. Per the germline V gene, CDR1 is SGHAT and CDR2 is FQNNGV. The CDR3 runs 14 residues. Unmatched junction bases numbered 4, after V lost 5 bases and J lost 2 bases. The CDR3 region has the DNA TGTGCCAGCAGCAGAGACAGGGTCACAGATACGCAGTATTTT. This translates into CASSRDRVTDTQYF.

V is TRBV6-1 and J is TRBJ2-7; TRBD2 aligns across 13 bases. Looked up from germline, CDR1 is MNHNS and CDR2 is SASEGT. The trim removed 3 bases at V and 1 base at J, leaving 3 bases unmatched. The CDR3 has 16 residues. CDR3 coding DNA: TGTGCCAGCAGTGACAGGGGACTAGCGGGATCCTACGAGCAGTACTTC. Translation: CASSDRGLAGSYEQYF.

The chain combines TRBV18 with TRBJ1-3, with no clear D. In germline, CDR1 is KGHSH, CDR2 LQKENI. This CDR3 spans 16 amino acids. Between the trimmed V and J ends, which lost 2 bases and 0 bases, there was a span of 11 bases. The CDR3 here is CASSPTSADSGNTIYF. CDR3 bases: TGTGCCAGCTCACCAACATCGGCGGACTCTGGAAACACCATATATTTT.

The chain carries TRBV6-1 and TRBJ1-1; perhaps TRBD1 as D (5 bases). CDR1 and CDR2 from the germline V gene are MNHNS and SASEGT. CDR3 length: 13 residues. Trimming cost V 4 bases and J 5 bases, with 11 bases left between them. DNA for the CDR3: TGTGCCAGCAGTGTTTCCGGGGGGACTGAAGCTTTCTTT. It yields the protein CASSVSGGTEAFF.

This clone was counted a single time. The chain links TRBV5-1 to TRBJ2-2; 11 bases line up with TRBD1. This CDR3 has 16 residues. Germline V gene data show CDR1 as SGHRS and CDR2 as YFSETQ. V lost 4 bases and J lost 5; bases outside the gene matches: 7. The CDR3 region has the DNA TGCGCCAGCAGCCCGGGACAGGGGGTAGCTACCGGGGAGCTGTTTTTT. Its translation: CASSPGQGVATGELFF.

The chain combines TRBV4-2 with TRBJ2-7; 9 bases line up with TRBD1. Germline trimming cut 0 bases from V and 4 bases from J; bases unmatched to any gene: 4. There are 15 residues in the CDR3. Per germline, CDR1 LGHNA and CDR2 YNFKEQ. CDR3: CASSQEGTGFYEQYF. The CDR3 DNA follows: TGTGCCAGCAGCCAAGAGGGGACAGGGTTTTACGAGCAGTACTTC.

The chain has TRBV2 and TRBJ1-1, with 9 positions matching TRBD1. In germline, CDR1 is SNHLY, CDR2 FYNNEI. This CDR3 is 14 amino acids long. V lost 5 bases to trimming and J lost 6 bases; unmatched junction nucleotides: 7. CDR3 loop: CASSSGTGTSEAFF. Here the CDR3 DNA reads TGTGCCAGCAGTTCCGGGACAGGGACTTCTGAAGCTTTCTTT.

On this clone itself: The CDR3 ends on some other residue instead of the conserved phenylalanine or tryptophan, so this is likely a read error. The V and J genes are TRBV5-1 and TRBJ1-1, with 7 bases aligning to TRBD1. The trim removed 1 base at V and 1 base at J, leaving 7 bases unmatched. Germline loops: CDR1 SGHRS, CDR2 YFSETQ. The CDR3 spans 16 residues. This chain's CDR3 is CASSLRISGGNTEAFL. The CDR3 nucleotides read TGCGCCAGCAGCTTGCGTATCTCAGGGGGGAACACTGAAGCTTTCCTT.

This chain links TRBV19 with TRBJ1-1; D remains unclear. The CDR3 is 17 residues long. The V and J ends lost 4 bases and 1 base respectively, with 19 bases between them. Germline V gene sequence: CDR1 LNHDA, CDR2 SQIVND (reference sequence). CDR3 loop: CASSKPPGEVRNTEAFF. In DNA form, the CDR3 reads TGTGCCAGTAGTAAGCCACCCGGGGAGGTAAGGAACACTGAAGCTTTCTTT.

This chain links TRBV2 with TRBJ2-3; 11 positions match TRBD2. Trimming at V came to 4 bases and at J to 5 bases, leaving 14 bases not matched to a gene. Germline V CDR1 and CDR2: SNHLY, FYNNEI. The CDR3 length is 18 residues. The CDR3 nucleotides are TGTGCCAGCAGTGGGGTAGCGGGGGGGCCTGGCGGGGGAGATACGCAGTATTTT. It is translated as CASSGVAGGPGGGDTQYF. Based on the CDR3 plus reference TRBV2 and TRBJ2-3, the full variable domain is EPEVTQTPSHQVTQMGQEVILRCVPISNHLYFYWYRQILGQKVEFLVSFYNNEISEKSEIFDDQFSVERPDGSNFTLKIRSTKLEDSAMYFCASSGVAGGPGGGDTQYFGPGTRLTVL.

This clone was seen a single time. V gene TRBV15 combines with J gene TRBJ1-2, with D uncertain. V shed 0 bases and J shed 6 bases, with 14 bases lying between them. This CDR3 is 15 amino acids long. Germline values: CDR1 LNHNV, CDR2 YYDKDF (reference sequence). The DNA for the CDR3 is TGTGCCACCAGCAGAGATCGTATGGGAGGAGATGGCTACACCTTC. This translates into CATSRDRMGGDGYTF.